These 25 T cell receptor beta chains originate from one sample sequenced in a study of blood T cell repertoires in COVID-19. Here immunoSEQ multiplex PCR was the method, and the copy in TCRdb shows in-frame clones only, minus some. The table shows about 150,000 clones, with about 80% occurring only once. Material: peripheral blood. The receptor source for this set is a man between 60 and 70 years old with acute or convalescent COVID-19.

The rearrangement uses TRBV10-3 and TRBJ2-3; maybe TRBD2 (5 bases). This CDR3 comprises 13 residues. The V and J ends lost 8 bases and 4 bases respectively, with 13 bases between them. Germline lookup yields CDR1 ENHRY and CDR2 SYGVKD. The CDR3 region has the DNA TGTGCCATCCGGCTAGCCGGTGCAGATACGCAGTATTTT. This encodes CAIRLAGADTQYF.

The chain joins TRBV19 to TRBJ2-7; D is uncertain. CDR1 LNHDA and CDR2 SQIVND come from the germline V gene (reference sequence). V was clipped by 4 bases and J by 3 bases, with 4 bases between them. The CDR3 consists of 11 residues. The CDR3 region has the DNA TGTGCCAGTAGTAACATCTACGAGCAGTACTTC. This gives the protein CASSNIYEQYF. Together with reference TRBV19 and TRBJ2-7, the CDR3 gives the full variable domain: DGGITQSPKYLFRKEGQNVTLSCEQNLNHDAMYWYRQDPGQGLRLIYYSQIVNDFQKGDIAEGYSVSREKKESFPLTVTSAQKNPTAFYLCASSNIYEQYFGPGTRLTVT.

CDR3 sequence (DNA): TGTGCTAGTGGCGCCTACTCAGGGGCAACTAATGAAAAACTGTTTTTT. Amino acid sequence: CASGAYSGATNEKLFF. The rearrangement uses TRBV12-5 and TRBJ1-4; D may be TRBD1 (6 bases). The CDR3 contains 16 residues. Trimming took 6 bases from V and 0 from J, leaving 14 bases between them. Germline V gene sequence: CDR1 LGHNT, CDR2 FRNRAP.

The rearrangement links TRBV5-5 to TRBJ2-3, with TRBD1 matching 8 bases. The length of the CDR3 is 15 residues. Germline V lookup: CDR1 SGHKS, CDR2 YYEKEE (reference sequence). V lost 3 bases, J lost 2 bases, and 5 bases stayed unmatched. CDR3 in amino acids: CASSSKTGATDTQYF. CDR3 nucleotides: TGTGCCAGCAGCTCGAAGACAGGGGCCACAGATACGCAGTATTTT.

In regard to this clone: Relative to the germline gene, one junction end is altered; a read error may explain this. CDR3 sequence reads: CASSFSSGINEQFF. CDR3 DNA: TGTGCTAGCAGCTTCTCTAGCGGGATAAATGAGCAGTTCTTC. The chain combines TRBV7-7 with TRBJ2-1; 9 bases fit TRBD2. The CDR3 spans 14 residues. CDR1 is SSHAT, CDR2 FNYEAQ, per germline (reference sequence). Complete variable domain (other parts from reference TRBV7-7 and TRBJ2-1): GAGVSQSPRYKVTKRGQDVTLRCDPISSHATLYWYQQALGQGPEFLTYFNYEAQPDKSGLPSDRFSAERPEGSISTLTIQRTEQRDSAMYRCASSFSSGINEQFFGPGTRLTVL.

The genes are TRBV19 and TRBJ1-2; possible D gene TRBD1, 6 bases. Deletions cut 6 bases from V and 2 bases from J, with 13 bases between. The CDR3 spans 14 residues. Germline CDR1 LNHDA, CDR2 SQIVND (reference sequence). The CDR3 sequence is CASRPGVTNYGYTF. DNA of the CDR3: TGTGCCAGTAGGCCAGGGGTGACAAACTATGGCTACACCTTC.

This sequence joins TRBV7-3 and TRBJ2-4, with TRBD1 identical over 10 bases. Germline V CDR1 and CDR2: SGHTA, FQGTGA. V gave up 5 bases and J gave up 6 bases; unmatched junction bases: 1. CDR3 length: 13 residues. The CDR3 bases are TGTGCCAGCAGCCGGACAGGGGGAAACATTCAGTACTTC. Its protein is CASSRTGGNIQYF.

This clone was detected once. The genes are TRBV27 and TRBJ1-2; TRBD1 agrees at 8 bases. The junction had 6 bases not matched to a gene; V was cut back by 8 bases and J by 7 bases. CDR3 length: 12 residues. CDR1 and CDR2 (germline): MNHEY, SMNVEV (reference sequence). This CDR3 is CASRQGTLGYTF. DNA of the CDR3: TGTGCCAGCCGACAGGGGACCCTTGGCTACACCTTC.

The CDR3 loop is CASEEKLYKGQGNTEAFF. CDR3 nucleotide sequence: TGTGCCAGCGAGGAGAAACTGTACAAGGGACAGGGGAACACTGAAGCTTTCTTT. This chain uses TRBV4-2 with TRBJ1-1, with 9 nucleotides matching TRBD1. The CDR3 spans 18 residues. Germline CDR1 and CDR2: LGHNA and YNFKEQ. The J segment lost 1 base and the V segment lost 8 bases, leaving 17 bases of the junction unmatched.

The chain is built from TRBV27 and TRBJ2-2, with D tentatively TRBD1 (6 bases). CDR3 length equals 13 residues. Trimming pared 5 bases from V and 4 bases from J, leaving 8 bases between. Germline V gene data show CDR1 as MNHEY and CDR2 as SMNVEV (reference sequence). In DNA, the CDR3 is TGTGCCAGCAGTGTAGGGGGCACCGGGGAGCTGTTTTTT. The encoded protein is CASSVGGTGELFF.

The gene calls are TRBV7-8 and TRBJ1-1; D ambiguous. Trimming stripped 5 bases from V and 8 bases from J, with 12 bases between. Germline lookup yields CDR1 SGHVS and CDR2 FQNEAQ. This CDR3 is 12 amino acids long. In DNA, the CDR3 is TGTGCCAGCAGCCTTACGAGGTTCGAAGCTTTCTTT. Translation: CASSLTRFEAFF.

The rearrangement uses TRBV28 and TRBJ2-6, with 9 bases aligning to TRBD1. With V trimmed by 4 bases and J by 7 bases, 5 bases remained unmatched. The CDR3 has 15 amino acids. Germline V lookup: CDR1 MDHEN, CDR2 SYDVKM. The CDR3 reads CASSWGTGTANVLTF. The CDR3 DNA follows: TGTGCCAGCAGTTGGGGGACAGGGACCGCCAACGTCCTGACTTTC.

V usage is TRBV7-9 and J usage is TRBJ1-6, with 9 bases matching TRBD1. The germline gives CDR1 SEHNR, CDR2 FQNEAQ (reference sequence). J was trimmed by 4 bases and V by 11 bases; bases with no gene match: 6. The CDR3 consists of 14 residues. In DNA, the CDR3 is TGTGCCGGTCAACAGGGGGCTTATAATTCACCCCTCCACTTT. It specifies CAGQQGAYNSPLHF. Looking up the rest from reference TRBV7-9 and TRBJ1-6 gives the full variable domain: DTGVSQNPRHKITKRGQNVTFRCDPISEHNRLYWYRQTLGQGPEFLTYFQNEAQLEKSRLLSDRFSAERPKGSFSTLEIQRTEQGDSAMYLCAGQQGAYNSPLHFGNGTRLTVT.

This clone has only a few counts. The chain recombines TRBV4-3 with TRBJ2-1, with TRBD1 identical over 7 bases. The V and J ends lost 5 bases and 1 base, in that order; junction bases with no gene match: 5. CDR3 size: 15 residues. In germline, CDR1 is LGHNA, CDR2 YSLEER. CDR3 region: CASSVQGNSYNEQFF. The CDR3, as DNA: TGCGCCAGCAGCGTACAGGGGAATTCCTACAATGAGCAGTTCTTC.

This clone was seen only a few times. This rearrangement joins TRBV5-4 to TRBJ2-1; 13 bases line up with TRBD2. Germline assignment: CDR1 SGHNT and CDR2 YYREEE (reference sequence). Trimming took 4 bases from V and 1 from J; bases not matched to a gene: 11. This CDR3 is 19 amino acids long. This CDR3 is CASSLGLGLAGYSYNEQFF. The CDR3 DNA reads as TGTGCCAGCAGCCTAGGATTGGGACTAGCGGGATATTCCTACAATGAGCAGTTCTTC.

The chain uses TRBV6-5 and TRBJ1-2, with 7 bases matching TRBD1. The CDR3 contains 14 residues. The V gene's germline CDR1 is MNHEY and CDR2 SVGAGI. With 7 bases clipped from V and 2 bases from J, the junction kept 7 bases outside the gene matches. CDR3 amino acids: CASIPDRTNYGYTF. The CDR3 DNA reads TGTGCCAGCATCCCGGACAGGACCAACTATGGCTACACCTTC.

This clone was seen just once. This chain joins TRBV28 and TRBJ1-5; D perhaps matches TRBD1 (5 bases). The CDR3 consists of 15 residues. Trimming took off 3 bases at V and 0 bases at J, with 9 bases between the two ends. The V gene's germline CDR1 is MDHEN and CDR2 SYDVKM. CDR3: CASSFRRASNQPQHF. CDR3 coding DNA: TGTGCCAGCAGTTTCCGCAGGGCTAGCAATCAGCCCCAGCATTTT.

A remark on this clone: One junction end does not reproduce the germline sequence, and a read error may be involved. The chain couples TRBV3-1 (or the pseudogene TRBV3-2) to TRBJ2-2; TRBD2 agrees at 16 bases. Germline CDR1 is LGHDT and CDR2 is YNNKEL (reference sequence). This CDR3 spans 16 amino acids. For the CDR3, the DNA is TGTGCCCGCAGCCAGGGGACTAGCGGGGGGGGCCGGGAGCTGTTTTTT. Its protein product is CARSQGTSGGGRELFF.

The J gene is TRBJ2-3, the V gene TRBV5-6; the D gene is possibly TRBD1 (5 bases). The ends were cut back, 7 bases at V and 2 bases at J, with 14 bases in the middle. The CDR3 runs to 14 residues. CDR1 SGHDT and CDR2 YYEEEE come from the germline V gene. CDR3 region: CASAPGQTTDTQYF. The CDR3 DNA reads TGTGCCAGCGCTCCAGGGCAGACCACAGATACGCAGTATTTT.

V and J are TRBV11-2 and TRBJ2-3, with 9 positions matching TRBD2. The length of the CDR3 is 16 residues. Trimming took 2 bases from V and 0 from J; bases not matched to a gene: 3. Per germline, CDR1 SGHAT and CDR2 FQNNGV. The chain's CDR3 is CASSLLAGTSTDTQYF. CDR3 nucleotides: TGTGCCAGCAGCTTACTAGCGGGAACTAGCACAGATACGCAGTATTTT.

This chain links TRBV28 with TRBJ1-1; D gene ambiguous. CDR1 MDHEN and CDR2 SYDVKM come from the germline V gene. The length of the CDR3 is 12 residues. The V gene lost 2 bases and the J gene lost 5 bases, with 6 bases spanning the gap. The chain's CDR3 is CASSLRETEAFF. In DNA, the CDR3 is TGTGCCAGCAGTTTAAGAGAAACTGAAGCTTTCTTT.

V gene TRBV7-3 combines with J gene TRBJ2-3; TRBD2 is a possible D gene (6 bases). This CDR3 spans 14 amino acids. Per germline, CDR1 SGHTA and CDR2 FQGTGA. V dropped 4 bases and J dropped 0 bases, with 8 bases sitting between them. The CDR3 loop is CASSSGTSTDTQYF. CDR3 coding DNA: TGTGCCAGCAGCTCAGGGACTAGCACAGATACGCAGTATTTT.

This chain connects TRBV3-1 (or the pseudogene TRBV3-2) to TRBJ2-1; 9 nucleotides match TRBD2. The germline V gene has CDR1 LGHDT and CDR2 YNNKEL (reference sequence). There are 16 residues in the CDR3. The trim removed 1 base at V and 2 bases at J, leaving 3 bases unmatched. Here the CDR3 DNA reads TGTGCCAGCAGCCAAGGCGGCGGGGGGGCCTACAATGAGCAGTTCTTC. It codes for CASSQGGGGAYNEQFF.

This chain links TRBV5-1 with TRBJ1-2; 8 bases map to TRBD1. CDR3 length: 15 amino acids. The V segment lost 4 bases and the J segment 8 bases; nucleotides outside the gene matches: 13. Germline V lookup: CDR1 SGHRS, CDR2 YFSETQ. The CDR3 reads CASSTGTGTGRGYTF. The CDR3 coding sequence is TGCGCCAGCAGCACGGGGACAGGAACCGGGAGGGGCTACACCTTC.

The chain recombines TRBV4-2 with TRBJ1-5, with D hard to call. Germline values: CDR1 LGHNA, CDR2 YNFKEQ. This CDR3 has 15 amino acids. V was pared by 5 bases and J by 3 bases, with 14 bases between. CDR3 nucleotide sequence: TGTGCCAGCAGCGCCCCCAGACTCCACAATCAGCCCCAGCATTTT. Its translation is CASSAPRLHNQPQHF.